Listed here are 31 T cell receptor beta chains from one sample, sequenced in a study of long-term antiretroviral therapy in people with HIV (dated by TCRdb to 2022 to 2024). The immunoSEQ hsTCRB v3.0 assay was used at survey level resolution to sequence the TRB variable region. The source is immuneACCESS, and TCRdb retained only in-frame sequences with V and J called. Part of the clones is not carried over; for the studies checked, unresolved V genes explain less than half of this, and the remainder is unexplained. This sample gives 25,000 to 35,000 clones in total; roughly 95% of them show up just once. The ten largest clones take up 2% to 3% of the sample. Sequences were derived from unsorted PBMCs, sampled approximately 6.8 years after starting antiretroviral therapy. Receptors originate from a man younger than 45 with HIV.

The chain is built from TRBV29-1 and TRBJ1-5; D remains unclear. This CDR3 has 13 amino acids. Germline loops: CDR1 SQVTM, CDR2 ANQGSEA. Trimming removed 5 bases from V and 0 bases from J, with 8 bases in between. The CDR3 nucleotides read TGCAGCGTTACAGATGATAGCAATCAGCCCCAGCATTTT. Its protein is CSVTDDSNQPQHF.

The chain uses TRBV5-1 and TRBJ2-7; 7 bases map to TRBD1. CDR3 size: 14 residues. Germline lookup yields CDR1 SGHRS and CDR2 YFSETQ. Trimming cost V 3 bases and J 1 base; bases outside gene matches: 4. CDR3 in amino acids: CASSWDSTSYEQYF. The CDR3 DNA sequence: TGCGCCAGCAGCTGGGACAGCACATCCTACGAGCAGTACTTC.

The chain has TRBV5-4 and TRBJ2-1, with TRBD2 matching over 9 bases. V gave up 2 bases and J gave up 8 bases; unmatched junction bases: 5. This CDR3 is 14 amino acids long. Germline CDR1 SGHNT, CDR2 YYREEE (reference sequence). The CDR3 sequence: CASSFFAGGDEQFF. The CDR3 region has the DNA TGTGCCAGCAGCTTCTTCGCGGGGGGGGATGAGCAGTTCTTC. Based on the CDR3 plus reference TRBV5-4 and TRBJ2-1, the full variable domain is ETGVTQSPTHLIKTRGQQVTLRCSSQSGHNTVSWYQQALGQGPQFIFQYYREEENGRGNFPPRFSGLQFPNYSSELNVNALELDDSALYLCASSFFAGGDEQFFGPGTRLTVL.

Concerning this clone: The junction and the germline gene differ at one end; a read error may be behind it. The V gene is TRBV7-7, the J gene TRBJ2-7; maybe TRBD2 (5 bases). The germline gives CDR1 SSHAT, CDR2 FNYEAQ (reference sequence). The CDR3 length is 14 residues. The CDR3 bases are TGTGCTAGCAGCTTAGCGCTCAACCCTTTGGAGCAGTACTTC. It is translated as CASSLALNPLEQYF. Full variable domain (outside the CDR3, taken from reference TRBV7-7 and TRBJ2-7): GAGVSQSPRYKVTKRGQDVTLRCDPISSHATLYWYQQALGQGPEFLTYFNYEAQPDKSGLPSDRFSAERPEGSISTLTIQRTEQRDSAMYRCASSLALNPLEQYFGPGTRLTVT.

This rearrangement joins TRBV6-5 to TRBJ2-2, with D possibly being TRBD1 (6 bases). V was clipped by 1 base and J by 3 bases, with 12 bases between them. Germline values: CDR1 MNHEY, CDR2 SVGAGI. The length of the CDR3 is 16 residues. CDR3 in amino acids: CASSYLQGIDTGELFF. In nucleotides, the CDR3 is TGTGCCAGCAGTTACTTACAGGGTATCGACACCGGGGAGCTGTTTTTT.

The rearrangement joins TRBV7-6 to TRBJ2-3, with 7 nucleotides matching TRBD1. V lost 1 base, J lost 8 bases, and 9 bases stayed unmatched. The CDR3 has 15 residues. Germline assignment: CDR1 SGHVS and CDR2 FNYEAQ. This CDR3 reads CASSLGQPGQSTQYF. In nucleotides, the CDR3 is TGTGCCAGCAGCTTAGGTCAACCGGGACAGAGTACGCAGTATTTT.

J is TRBJ2-5 and V is TRBV13, with D possibly matching TRBD2 (6 bases). CDR3 size: 14 residues. Trimming left V 3 bases short and J 5 bases short, with 13 bases between. The germline V gene encodes CDR1 PRHDT and CDR2 FYEKMQ (reference sequence). CDR3 loop: CASSFGGEQETQYF. The CDR3 nucleotides are TGTGCCAGCAGCTTCGGGGGAGAACAGGAGACCCAGTACTTC. Full variable domain (outside the CDR3, taken from reference TRBV13 and TRBJ2-5): AAGVIQSPRHLIKEKRETATLKCYPIPRHDTVYWYQQGPGQDPQFLISFYEKMQSDKGSIPDRFSAQQFSDYHSELNMSSLELGDSALYFCASSFGGEQETQYFGPGTRLLVL.

This clone has only one observation. This chain links TRBV19 with TRBJ2-7; TRBD1 matches 8 bases. Germline lookup yields CDR1 LNHDA and CDR2 SQIVND (reference sequence). V was clipped by 7 bases and J by 2 bases; unmatched bases: 10. The CDR3 is 15 amino acids. The CDR3 region is CASTPGTGEPYEQYF. CDR3 DNA sequence: TGTGCCAGTACCCCAGGGACAGGAGAACCCTACGAGCAGTACTTC.

This clone was detected only once. V and J are TRBV27 and TRBJ1-2; a possible D gene is TRBD1 (6 bases). Germline V gene data show CDR1 as MNHEY and CDR2 as SMNVEV (reference sequence). The CDR3 consists of 14 residues. The V end was cut by 5 bases, the J end by 4 bases, with 14 bases between. The CDR3 DNA follows: TGTGCCAGCAGTGCTTACAGGGCCCCCTATGGCTACACCTTC. Residues: CASSAYRAPYGYTF.

This chain joins TRBV2 and TRBJ2-2; 8 nucleotides match TRBD1. CDR1 is SNHLY and CDR2 is FYNNEI in the germline V gene. V shed 7 bases, J shed 3 bases, and the junction held 4 bases outside the gene matches. The CDR3 is 14 residues long. The CDR3 is CASKDRAYTGELFF. The CDR3, as DNA: TGTGCCAGCAAGGACAGGGCTTACACCGGGGAGCTGTTTTTT.

This clone was recorded once. The V and J genes are TRBV7-6 and TRBJ2-7, with D possibly matching TRBD1 (6 bases). The CDR3 runs to 13 residues. Germline values: CDR1 SGHVS, CDR2 FNYEAQ. Trimming left V 5 bases short and J 3 bases short, with 11 bases between. This CDR3 is CASSLKDSYEQYF. DNA for the CDR3: TGTGCCAGCAGCCTAAAGGACAGCTACGAGCAGTACTTC.

The chain uses TRBV15 and TRBJ1-5, with 8 bases fitting TRBD1. Unmatched junction bases numbered 4, after V lost 2 bases and J lost 4 bases. This CDR3 comprises 15 residues. Germline V gene lookup returns CDR1 LNHNV and CDR2 YYDKDF (reference sequence). In nucleotides, the CDR3 is TGTGCCACCAGCAGACAGGGGGCGGTGAATCAGCCCCAGCATTTT. Its protein is CATSRQGAVNQPQHF.

The chain carries TRBV6-6 and TRBJ1-4; 12 bases line up with TRBD1. Germline V lookup: CDR1 MNHNY, CDR2 SVGAGI (reference sequence). J was trimmed by 3 bases and V by 5 bases; bases with no gene match: 4. The CDR3 extends over 16 amino acids. This CDR3 is CASSPGTGGSNEKLFF. The CDR3 DNA follows: TGTGCCAGCAGTCCCGGGACAGGGGGCTCTAATGAAAAACTGTTTTTT.

The chain recombines TRBV6-1 with TRBJ2-1, with D tentatively TRBD1 (5 bases). This CDR3 is 14 amino acids long. From germline, CDR1 is MNHNS and CDR2 SASEGT. Deletions cut 6 bases from V and 7 bases from J, with 16 bases between. The CDR3 nucleotides are TGTGCCAGCAGACCCGGTAGGGGTGAGAATGAGCAGTTCTTC. Its protein product is CASRPGRGENEQFF.

V is TRBV5-4 and J is TRBJ2-7; 8 nucleotides align to TRBD1. This CDR3 contains 13 residues. The J segment lost 3 bases and the V segment lost 4 bases, leaving 3 bases of the junction unmatched. Germline V gives CDR1 SGHNT, CDR2 YYREEE (reference sequence). This CDR3 is CASSPGGGYEQYF. The CDR3 DNA reads TGTGCCAGCAGCCCAGGGGGCGGCTACGAGCAGTACTTC. Using reference TRBV5-4 and TRBJ2-7 for the parts outside the CDR3, the full variable domain is ETGVTQSPTHLIKTRGQQVTLRCSSQSGHNTVSWYQQALGQGPQFIFQYYREEENGRGNFPPRFSGLQFPNYSSELNVNALELDDSALYLCASSPGGGYEQYFGPGTRLTVT.

CDR3 amino acids: CASARLGSLLAGELFF. Here the CDR3 DNA reads TGCGCCAGCGCCCGGTTAGGCTCCCTTTTGGCCGGGGAGCTGTTTTTT. This chain connects TRBV5-1 to TRBJ2-2; D is uncertain. CDR1 is SGHRS, CDR2 YFSETQ, per germline. V dropped 7 bases and J dropped 6 bases, with 22 bases sitting between them. The CDR3 has 16 residues. The complete variable domain, with remaining parts taken from reference TRBV5-1 and TRBJ2-2, reads KAGVTQTPRYLIKTRGQQVTLSCSPISGHRSVSWYQQTPGQGLQFLFEYFSETQRNKGNFPGRFSGRQFSNSRSEMNVSTLELGDSALYLCASARLGSLLAGELFFGEGSRLTVL.

The rearrangement uses TRBV21-1 and TRBJ1-5. TRBV21-1 is assigned pseudogene status. The CDR3 sequence is 9 residues long. The CDR3 here is CASKQPQHF. The CDR3 DNA sequence: TGTGCCAGCAAACAGCCCCAGCATTTT.

The V call is TRBV4-2, the J call TRBJ1-5; D may be TRBD1 (5 bases). The CDR3 has 15 residues. The V gene lost 5 bases and the J gene lost 6 bases, with 17 bases spanning the gap. Germline values: CDR1 LGHNA, CDR2 YNFKEQ. The CDR3 sequence is CASSDRAWGSQPQHF. The CDR3 nucleotides read TGTGCCAGCAGCGATCGAGCTTGGGGGTCTCAGCCCCAGCATTTT.

The genes are TRBV7-6 and TRBJ2-3; D not resolved. Germline V gives CDR1 SGHVS, CDR2 FNYEAQ. The length of the CDR3 is 15 residues. Trimming took 1 base from V and 7 from J, leaving 15 bases between them. The CDR3 sequence: CASSLGYGQLYTQYF. The DNA for the CDR3 is TGTGCCAGCAGCTTAGGGTACGGGCAGCTGTATACGCAGTATTTT. Drawing the rest from reference TRBV7-6 and TRBJ2-3, the complete variable domain is GAGVSQSPRYKVTKRGQDVALRCDPISGHVSLYWYRQALGQGPEFLTYFNYEAQQDKSGLPNDRFSAERPEGSISTLTIQRTEQRDSAMYRCASSLGYGQLYTQYFGPGTRLTVL.

This chain connects TRBV19 to TRBJ1-1; tentative D call: TRBD1 (6 bases). Trimming removed 3 bases at V and 0 bases at J, with 8 bases between. The CDR3 length is 14 residues. CDR1 and CDR2 (germline): LNHDA, SQIVND (reference sequence). The CDR3 DNA sequence: TGTGCCAGTAGTATCCAGGGGTTGAACACTGAAGCTTTCTTT. Translated: CASSIQGLNTEAFF.

The J gene is TRBJ2-7, the V gene TRBV19; D ambiguous. Germline V gene lookup returns CDR1 LNHDA and CDR2 SQIVND (reference sequence). V lost 5 bases, J lost 5 bases, and 19 bases lay in between. This CDR3 is built from 15 residues. CDR3 sequence (DNA): TGTGCCAGTAGTCCACGGGCAGGTTCGGACGACGAGCAGTACTTC. Residues: CASSPRAGSDDEQYF.

The J gene is TRBJ1-2, the V gene TRBV6-1; D perhaps matches TRBD1 (5 bases). Germline CDR1 and CDR2: MNHNS and SASEGT. The CDR3 has 13 amino acids. Trimming shortened V by 7 bases and J by 2 bases, and 11 bases separated the two germline ends. The CDR3 is CASIYQGNYGYTF. The DNA of the CDR3 is TGTGCCAGCATTTACCAGGGAAACTATGGCTACACCTTC.

The gene calls are TRBV5-1 and TRBJ2-7; TRBD1 agrees at 7 bases. CDR1 is SGHRS, CDR2 YFSETQ, per germline. The CDR3 sequence is 13 residues long. The trim removed 6 bases at V and 2 bases at J, leaving 5 bases unmatched. The CDR3 reads CASNPGQPYEQYF. The CDR3 nucleotides are TGCGCCAGCAACCCGGGACAGCCCTACGAGCAGTACTTC.

This clone showed up just once. V and J are TRBV6-1 and TRBJ2-1; TRBD1 aligns across 9 bases. Germline V gives CDR1 MNHNS, CDR2 SASEGT. The CDR3 runs 16 residues. The V segment lost 2 bases and the J segment 5 bases; nucleotides outside the gene matches: 7. The CDR3 loop is CASSEPGQGRDNEQFF. The CDR3 DNA sequence: TGTGCCAGCAGTGAACCGGGACAGGGAAGGGACAATGAGCAGTTCTTC.

This clone is a singleton in its sample. The rearrangement uses TRBV6-6 and TRBJ1-1, with 7 bases identical to TRBD1. The germline V gene has CDR1 MNHNY and CDR2 SVGAGI (reference sequence). V lost 7 bases and J lost 5; bases outside the gene matches: 7. The CDR3 spans 13 residues. In nucleotides, the CDR3 is TGTGCCAGCACCAAAACAGGGGAAACTGAAGCTTTCTTT. Translation gives CASTKTGETEAFF.

The CDR3 protein is CAISGTGGEQYF. CDR3 nucleotides: TGTGCCATCAGTGGGACAGGGGGCGAGCAGTACTTC. The chain uses TRBV10-3 and TRBJ2-7, with 10 bases that match TRBD1. The CDR3 is made up of 12 amino acids. Germline assignment: CDR1 ENHRY and CDR2 SYGVKD. Germline trimming cut 4 bases from V and 6 bases from J; bases unmatched to any gene: 0.

J is TRBJ2-1 and V is TRBV13, with a weak D call TRBD2 (6 bases). The V gene's germline CDR1 is PRHDT and CDR2 FYEKMQ (reference sequence). This CDR3 has 14 amino acids. The germline V and J ends were trimmed by 5 bases and 8 bases, with 16 bases remaining between them. The chain's CDR3 is CASSPVGSIYEQFF. The CDR3 DNA is TGTGCCAGCAGCCCTGTCGGGAGTATCTATGAGCAGTTCTTC.

DNA of the CDR3: TGCGCCAGCAGCTCCGAGACACGGAGGAACACTGAAGCTTTCTTT. Amino acids: CASSSETRRNTEAFF. The chain employs TRBV5-1 and TRBJ1-1; D unclear. The V gene's germline CDR1 is SGHRS and CDR2 YFSETQ. Trimming pared 3 bases from V and 1 base from J, leaving 13 bases between. CDR3 length equals 15 residues. Complete variable domain (other parts from reference TRBV5-1 and TRBJ1-1): KAGVTQTPRYLIKTRGQQVTLSCSPISGHRSVSWYQQTPGQGLQFLFEYFSETQRNKGNFPGRFSGRQFSNSRSEMNVSTLELGDSALYLCASSSETRRNTEAFFGQGTRLTVV.

The chain is built from TRBV4-3 and TRBJ2-5; D is possibly TRBD1 (7 bases). Trimming stripped 0 bases from V and 4 bases from J, with 15 bases between. Germline CDR1 is LGHNA and CDR2 is YSLEER. The CDR3 has 16 residues. CDR3 in amino acids: CASSQEQGTLSETQYF. In nucleotides, the CDR3 is TGCGCCAGCAGCCAAGAACAGGGGACTCTGTCAGAGACCCAGTACTTC.

The rearrangement links TRBV11-2 to TRBJ1-1; D remains unclear. This CDR3 is built from 16 residues. The V end lost 5 bases, the J end lost 5 bases, and 21 bases lay between the germline ends. In germline, CDR1 is SGHAT, CDR2 FQNNGV. The CDR3 coding sequence is TGTGCCAGCAGCCCCCCCACAAGGGCCCCCGGGACTGAAGCTTTCTTT. This encodes CASSPPTRAPGTEAFF.

This clone came up once. The chain has TRBV19 and TRBJ1-1; D may be TRBD1 (5 bases). The germline gives CDR1 LNHDA, CDR2 SQIVND (reference sequence). V was pared by 3 bases and J by 3 bases, with 11 bases between. This CDR3 is built from 14 residues. The CDR3 bases are TGTGCCAGTAGTATCAGGGTGGAGGACACTGAAGCTTTCTTT. Translating it yields CASSIRVEDTEAFF.